This passage covers 19 T cell receptor beta chains from one sample sequenced in a study of naive and memory T cell subsets. Amplification of ligated cDNA took four PCR rounds with SP2 and nested alpha and beta constant primers. TCRdb analysed the UMI-ligation and nested PCR reads with MiXCR anew, one entry per CDR3 protein. The sample shows about 24,000 distinct CDR3 sequences, 4.5% to 7% of them seen only once. Treatment defined: skin biopsy from PPD injection site in Mantoux-positive individual. A UMI-containing oligonucleotide was joined by 3' ligation to the TCR cDNA template. The sample consisted of skin, taken from a tuberculin skin test site. The receptors stem from an adult in good health.

The J gene is TRBJ1-2, the V gene TRBV4-2; TRBD1 is a possible D gene (5 bases). The germline V and J ends were trimmed by 1 base and 2 bases, with 5 bases remaining between them. The germline gives CDR1 LGHNA, CDR2 YNFKEQ. The CDR3 consists of 13 residues. The CDR3 DNA reads TGTGCCAGCAGCCAAGGGACAAACTATGGCTACACCTTC. This encodes CASSQGTNYGYTF.

By sample fraction, this clonotype is medium-sized (0.01 to 0.1%). The chain links TRBV7-9 to TRBJ2-3, with D possibly being TRBD1 (6 bases). In germline, CDR1 is SEHNR, CDR2 FQNEAQ (reference sequence). V lost 5 bases and J lost 6, with 15 bases in between. This CDR3 region has 14 residues. This CDR3 reads CASSLPGTSDTQYF. CDR3 nucleotides: TGTGCCAGCAGCCTCCCCGGGACATCGGATACGCAGTATTTT.

This clonotype was counted at least ten times. The J gene is TRBJ2-5, the V gene TRBV29-1, with D possibly matching TRBD2 (6 bases). Trimming removed 6 bases from V and 4 bases from J, with 15 bases in between. Germline lookup yields CDR1 SQVTM and CDR2 ANQGSEA. CDR3 length equals 13 residues. This CDR3 reads CSVSHGGIETQYF. The DNA of the CDR3 is TGCAGCGTCTCACATGGCGGGATAGAGACCCAGTACTTC.

The CDR3 coding sequence is TGTGCCAGCAGATCACCGGGACAGGGATACCGGGGGGCCGGGGAGCTGTTTTTT. This encodes CASRSPGQGYRGAGELFF. The rearrangement links TRBV7-2 to TRBJ2-2; 9 bases fit TRBD1. V gave up 6 bases and J gave up 6 bases; unmatched junction bases: 17. This CDR3 is built from 18 residues. From germline, CDR1 is SGHTA and CDR2 FQGNSA.

The chain combines TRBV4-3 with TRBJ1-1; D is uncertain. Trimming took off 0 bases at V and 5 bases at J, with 10 bases between the two ends. The CDR3 runs 14 residues. CDR1 is LGHNA, CDR2 YSLEER, per germline. The CDR3 sequence: CASSQDKWSTEAFF. CDR3 nucleotides: TGCGCCAGCAGCCAAGATAAATGGAGTACTGAAGCTTTCTTT.

The sample holds many counts of this clonotype. The J gene is TRBJ2-1, the V gene TRBV6-2 or TRBV6-3; D is unclear. Trimming removed 8 bases at V and 8 bases at J, with 19 bases between. Germline assignment: CDR1 MNHEY and CDR2 SVGEGT. The CDR3 length is 14 residues. The CDR3 here is CASRVVGSFYEQFF. CDR3 coding DNA: TGTGCCAGCCGCGTCGTAGGGTCTTTCTATGAGCAGTTCTTC.

Ten or more counts support this clonotype. The V gene is TRBV7-2, the J gene TRBJ2-5, with a tentative D call TRBD2 (6 bases). The CDR3 is made up of 17 amino acids. Trimming cost V 3 bases and J 10 bases, with 27 bases left between them. CDR1 SGHTA and CDR2 FQGNSA come from the germline V gene. This chain's CDR3 is CASSFGHPSLNPGDQYF. In DNA form, the CDR3 reads TGTGCCAGCAGCTTCGGCCACCCTTCTCTTAACCCGGGAGACCAGTACTTC.

The rearrangement uses TRBV19 and TRBJ2-1, with TRBD2 matching 7 bases. CDR3 size: 13 residues. V was pared by 3 bases and J by 8 bases, with 4 bases of the junction left unmatched. Germline V gives CDR1 LNHDA, CDR2 SQIVND (reference sequence). In DNA, the CDR3 is TGTGCCAGTAGTATTTCGCTAGCGGATGAGCAGTTCTTC. It translates to CASSISLADEQFF.

This clonotype appeared a few times. The rearrangement links TRBV19 to TRBJ1-1, with 8 bases fitting TRBD1. The CDR3 length is 13 residues. The ends lost 5 bases at V and 8 bases at J; junction bases unmatched: 7. Germline V CDR1 and CDR2: LNHDA, SQIVND (reference sequence). The CDR3 spells CASSPSDRDEAFF. CDR3 DNA: TGTGCCAGTAGTCCCTCGGACAGGGACGAAGCTTTCTTT. The entire variable domain, with the rest obtained from reference TRBV19 and TRBJ1-1, is as follows: DGGITQSPKYLFRKEGQNVTLSCEQNLNHDAMYWYRQDPGQGLRLIYYSQIVNDFQKGDIAEGYSVSREKKESFPLTVTSAQKNPTAFYLCASSPSDRDEAFFGQGTRLTVV.

This clonotype was counted between two and nine times. The V call is TRBV4-3, the J call TRBJ1-6; no clear D gene. The CDR3 covers 13 residues. V was pared by 6 bases and J by 7 bases, with 10 bases between. CDR1 is LGHNA and CDR2 is YSLEER in the germline V gene. The CDR3 loop is CASRGLDNSPLHF. The CDR3 nucleotides read TGCGCCAGCAGGGGGTTGGACAATTCACCCCTCCACTTT.

The sample holds a few counts of this clonotype. The rearrangement joins TRBV6-2 or TRBV6-3 to TRBJ1-1; TRBD1 matches 7 bases. V trimming: 5 bases; J trimming: 4 bases; junction bases outside the gene matches: 7. The germline CDR1 and CDR2 sequences are MNHEY and SVGEGT. CDR3 size: 14 residues. The CDR3 coding sequence is TGTGCCAGCAGTGTTACAGGGGCCGGCACTGAAGCTTTCTTT. It specifies CASSVTGAGTEAFF.

This clonotype was seen a handful of times. The chain joins TRBV7-3 to TRBJ2-1; D possibly corresponds to TRBD2 (6 bases). The germline CDR1 and CDR2 sequences are SGHTA and FQGTGA. The CDR3 has 14 amino acids. V lost 5 bases, J lost 4 bases, and 12 bases lay in between. CDR3 sequence reads: CASSPNRGYNEQFF. As DNA, the CDR3 is TGTGCCAGCAGCCCAAACCGGGGGTACAATGAGCAGTTCTTC.

This clonotype appeared many times. The V call is TRBV7-9, the J call TRBJ2-7, with D possibly TRBD1 on 5 matching bases. Deletions cut 5 bases from V and 1 base from J, with 12 bases between. This CDR3 comprises 14 residues. Germline values: CDR1 SEHNR, CDR2 FQNEAQ (reference sequence). CDR3 sequence: CASSVTGSSYEQYF. CDR3 DNA sequence: TGTGCCAGCAGCGTTACAGGAAGTTCCTACGAGCAGTACTTC.

Many counts were recorded for this clonotype. The chain combines TRBV6-5 with TRBJ2-1, with 11 bases matching TRBD2. Per the germline V gene, CDR1 is MNHEY and CDR2 is SVGAGI. This CDR3 spans 14 amino acids. Trimming cost V 6 bases and J 9 bases; bases outside gene matches: 7. The CDR3 DNA is TGTGCCAGCAGGCTACTAGCGGGAGCGAGTGAGCAGTTCTTC. Translating it yields CASRLLAGASEQFF.

This clonotype was recorded at least ten times. This sequence joins TRBV20-1 and TRBJ2-3, with D possibly TRBD1 on 5 matching bases. CDR1 and CDR2 (germline): DFQATT, SNEGSKA (reference sequence). The ends were cut back, 2 bases at V and 4 bases at J, with 19 bases in the middle. The CDR3 extends over 16 amino acids. This CDR3 reads CSARPAGKVWADTQYF. The CDR3, as DNA: TGCAGTGCTAGACCCGCAGGGAAGGTATGGGCAGATACGCAGTATTTT.

In this sample, this clonotype turned up many times. The chain links TRBV5-1 to TRBJ2-4, with TRBD2 matching over 7 bases. The CDR3 consists of 15 residues. Germline lookup yields CDR1 SGHRS and CDR2 YFSETQ. Trimming at V came to 4 bases and at J to 3 bases, leaving 7 bases not matched to a gene. The CDR3 spells CASSPEAGNKNIQYF. CDR3 bases: TGCGCCAGCAGCCCCGAAGCGGGGAACAAAAACATTCAGTACTTC.

This clonotype is labeled large. The chain employs TRBV29-1 and TRBJ1-2; D not resolved. Trimming took off 6 bases at V and 2 bases at J, with 19 bases between the two ends. The CDR3 is 15 residues long. The V gene's germline CDR1 is SQVTM and CDR2 ANQGSEA. CDR3 coding DNA: TGCAGCGTGTTATCCGCCGACTCACTGAACTATGGCTACACCTTC. It is translated as CSVLSADSLNYGYTF.

This clonotype was found many times. This sequence joins TRBV12-3 or TRBV12-4 and TRBJ2-7; TRBD2 aligns across 9 bases. The CDR3 contains 13 residues. Trimming took 9 bases from V and 3 from J; bases not matched to a gene: 6. Here the CDR3 reads CASGLSGSYEQYF. CDR3 nucleotide sequence: TGTGCCAGTGGACTTAGCGGGAGCTACGAGCAGTACTTC.

This clonotype was found many times. The chain couples TRBV6-4 to TRBJ2-1, with D perhaps TRBD2 (5 bases). V was clipped by 2 bases and J by 7 bases, with 9 bases between them. Germline assignment: CDR1 MRHNA and CDR2 SNTAGT. The CDR3 has 13 residues. The CDR3 here is CASSDRDENEQFF. CDR3 in DNA: TGTGCCAGCAGTGACCGGGATGAAAATGAGCAGTTCTTC.